This TCR beta chain emerged from a study of T cell responses to AZD1222 COVID-19 vaccine (dated by TCRdb to the early 2020s). Regarding the study in general: TCR sequencing was performed for over 230 trial participants, of whom around 200 were given two doses of AZD1222 and around 25 were given two doses of MenACWY control vaccine. Trial participants were enrolled into age subgroups of 18-55, 56-69 and 70-plus years, which contained approximately 150, 28 and 58 TCR-sequenced participants, respectively. The paper's findings and limits, for the study overall: Because no samples from the day 14 peak response were available, repertoires could be characterized only after the peak T cell response. Only five or six AZD1222 recipients were SARS-CoV-2 seropositive at baseline, limiting conclusions about previously exposed vaccinees. In the small 56-69-year group, the increase in depth fell short of significance, most likely because of low power. After two AZD1222 doses, both the breadth and the depth of spike-specific TCRs were significantly higher than at day 0 and than in MenACWY recipients. Nearly half of unique spike-specific TCRs reportedly recognized epitopes outside regions mutated in the B.1.351 and B.1.1.7 variants. The whole spike protein was spanned by vaccine-associated CD4 TCRs, and dominant responses were seen in regions 160-218 and 743-854. Most participants were white British and females outnumbered males, and the authors suggested that clonal diversity may have been underestimated.

The CDR3 regions of human TCRbeta chains were analyzed by immunosequencing. The original methods were these. TCRs in the repertoires were matched against a reference library of SARS-CoV-2-specific TCRs that had been generated with the MIRA antigen-specificity platform. Breadth was defined as the fraction of unique TCRs that were SARS-CoV-2-associated, and depth was defined as the fraction of total T cells that were SARS-CoV-2-associated. Using the MIRA data, each spike-specific TCR was mapped to the spike region that the TCR reacts to and placed in a CD4 or CD8 class. Log10-transformed breadth and depth values were compared by one-way ANOVA with Sidak's multiple comparisons tests. TCRdb took this table from immuneACCESS and kept in-frame rearrangements with V and J called. Such tables lack part of the clones; where checked against another copy, unresolved V genes explain under half of the gap, and the rest is unexplained. That table furnishes V, J and clone size, whereas the DNA furnished D and trimming. This sample gives around 200,000 clones in total; just under 95% of them show up just once. The top ten clones comprise about 1% of the sample.

The time point label on this specimen signifies: about 28 days (+/-7) after the second vaccine dose. Reading the label with the study, this specimen's treatment or condition is: meningococcal conjugate vaccine given as trial control. Vaccinee samples came from UK trials COV001 and COV002, including a single-blind randomized controlled phase 2/3 trial of AZD1222 (ChAdOx1 nCoV-19) in healthy adults. For TCRbeta chain sequencing, PBMC samples were collected from trial participants at day 0 and at day 28 after the second dose. As for this clone: There is no known antigen for this receptor. No base qualities exist here, and no much larger clone lies one base off it.

CDR1 LNHDA and CDR2 SQIVND were looked up in the germline V gene (reference sequence). Trimming removed 10 bases from V and 8 bases from J, leaving 17 bases between the germline ends. The CDR3, cysteine through phenylalanine, is 13 amino acids long. Solely the CDR3 DNA is kept, with 39 bases framed from the first base. Sample: peripheral blood, taken 28 days after the second dose of the MenACWY control vaccine. The V and J segments used are TRBV19 and TRBJ1-4; the D gene assignment is ambiguous. This receptor was taken from an adult who received the MenACWY meningococcal vaccine as a control. The base sequence is TGTGCCACCAAAGGTTGGGGAAACGAAAAACTGTTTTTT. Translated, it reads CATKGWGNEKLFF.